This entry lists 10 T cell receptor beta chains sequenced from one sample in a study of T cells in Graves' hyperthyroidism and ophthalmopathy. Researchers took RNA transcripts and amplified the TCR beta CDR3 regions from them. TCR CDR3 underwent first-round RT-PCR with the HTBI primer set. TCRdb re-called the multiplex PCR reads with MiXCR, one entry per CDR3 protein. The profile shows about 640,000 distinct CDR3 sequences, less than 25% of them singletons. Sequencing was performed on blood. These receptors all stem from a man younger than 45 with Graves' ophthalmopathy.

Concerning this clonotype itself: This may arise from a read error, as a much more abundant clone is one base away. This chain connects TRBV6-2 or TRBV6-3 to TRBJ1-4; 9 bases fit TRBD1. The V gene end was trimmed by 0 bases and the J gene end by 6 bases; junction bases not matched to a gene: 8. The CDR3 loop spans 17 amino acids. Germline values: CDR1 MNHEY, CDR2 SVGEGT. In nucleotides, the CDR3 is TGTGCCAGCAGTTACTCGGCGGGGGACAGGGATGATGAAAAACTGTTTTTT. Translation gives CASSYSAGDRDDEKLFF.

J is TRBJ2-7 and V is TRBV12-3 or TRBV12-4; possibly TRBD1 for D (6 bases). Trimming stripped 6 bases from V and 2 bases from J, with 14 bases between. CDR3 length equals 14 residues. CDR3 nucleotides: TGTGCCAGCAGGCTCTCCGGGACAACCTACGAGCAGTACTTC. Its translation: CASRLSGTTYEQYF.

Only a few counts were recorded for this clonotype. The CDR3 DNA reads as TGCGCCAGCAGAAGTAACGACAGGGGGAAAAGGACAGATACGCAGTATTTT. It translates to CASRSNDRGKRTDTQYF. The gene calls are TRBV5-1 and TRBJ2-3, with 9 bases identical to TRBD1. V gave up 5 bases and J gave up 3 bases; unmatched junction bases: 13. Germline V gene sequence: CDR1 SGHRS, CDR2 YFSETQ. The CDR3 sequence is 17 residues long.

A single count supports this clonotype. V is TRBV20-1 and J is TRBJ1-5; no clear D. Germline V gives CDR1 DFQATT, CDR2 SNEGSKA (reference sequence). Trimming left V 2 bases short and J 5 bases short, with 10 bases between. CDR3 length equals 13 residues. The chain's CDR3 is CSARLTQHQPQHF. The CDR3 DNA reads TGCAGTGCTAGACTGACCCAGCATCAGCCCCAGCATTTT.

This rearrangement joins TRBV9 to TRBJ2-3; D gene uncertain. Germline values: CDR1 SGDLS, CDR2 YYNGEE. The CDR3 is 13 residues long. Trimming took off 0 bases at V and 3 bases at J, with 5 bases between the two ends. CDR3 DNA: TGTGCCAGCAGCGTAGACCTAACAGATACGCAGTATTTT. Translated, it gives CASSVDLTDTQYF.

This chain connects TRBV6-1 to TRBJ2-1; weak D call: TRBD1 (5 bases). This CDR3 has 15 amino acids. With 5 bases removed from V and 3 bases from J, the gap between germline ends came to 14 bases. Per germline, CDR1 MNHNS and CDR2 SASEGT. The CDR3: CASSLQMQGYNEQFF. The CDR3 nucleotides read TGTGCCAGCAGTCTTCAAATGCAGGGCTACAATGAGCAGTTCTTC.

This clonotype was counted only a few times. This chain uses TRBV4-3 with TRBJ1-5; D might be TRBD1 (6 bases). The CDR3 contains 14 residues. V was cut by 1 base and J by 7 bases, with 11 bases left in between. CDR1 LGHNA and CDR2 YSLEER come from the germline V gene. CDR3 in DNA: TGCGCCAGCAGCCAAGCTCAGGGGAGGCAGCCCCAGCATTTT. This translates into CASSQAQGRQPQHF.

The V and J genes are TRBV11-2 and TRBJ1-1; no reliable D call. Germline assignment: CDR1 SGHAT and CDR2 FQNNGV. This CDR3 is 16 amino acids long. V dropped 2 bases and J dropped 4 bases, with 17 bases sitting between them. The CDR3, as DNA: TGTGCCAGCAGCTTATCCTCGAGGCAGAGGGTCACTGAAGCTTTCTTT. As protein: CASSLSSRQRVTEAFF.

This clonotype has at least ten counts. The chain links TRBV7-9 to TRBJ2-5, with TRBD2 matching over 10 bases. This CDR3 spans 17 amino acids. The V segment lost 2 bases and the J segment 5 bases; nucleotides outside the gene matches: 11. Per germline, CDR1 SEHNR and CDR2 FQNEAQ (reference sequence). In DNA form, the CDR3 reads TGTGCCAGCAGCTTAATGCTAGCGGGAGTATCCCTGGAGACCCAGTACTTC. Translated: CASSLMLAGVSLETQYF.

This clonotype has only a few counts. The chain carries TRBV7-3 and TRBJ2-6; 9 nucleotides match TRBD1. This CDR3 is built from 16 residues. J was trimmed by 3 bases and V by 5 bases; bases with no gene match: 5. Germline lookup yields CDR1 SGHTA and CDR2 FQGTGA. DNA for the CDR3: TGTGCCAGCAGCGCACAGGGGGCGCATGGGGCCAACGTCCTGACTTTC. Protein: CASSAQGAHGANVLTF.